Below, 9 T cell receptor beta chains from the same sample are listed, as sequenced in a study of cytomegalovirus exposure and HLA in healthy donors. 60 Vbeta and 13 Jbeta primers were used in PCR. Sequencing was performed with immunoSEQ multiplex PCR; in TCRdb, only in-frame clones are kept and a portion is missing. The top ten clones hold 0.2% to 0.25% of a sample with some 220,000 clones, 70% to 90% of them seen once. Material: PBMCs. The receptors derive from a girl aged 2 to 10 in good health and CMV-seronegative.

A remark on this clone: One end of the junction does not line up with germline, which may come from a read error. This sequence joins TRBV2 and TRBJ2-4; tentatively, D is TRBD1 (6 bases). In germline, CDR1 is SNHLY, CDR2 FYNNEI. CDR3 size: 13 residues. CDR3 loop: CASSEIRDTQRHF. CDR3 nucleotide sequence: TGTGCCAGCAGTGAGATAAGGGACACCCAAAGGCACTTC.

This clone was seen a handful of times. The CDR3 DNA follows: TGTGCCATCAGTGGTCCCATCTACGAGCAGTACTTC. Protein sequence: CAISGPIYEQYF. V and J are TRBV10-3 and TRBJ2-7; D is unresolved. V lost 4 bases and J lost 3, with 7 bases in between. The CDR3 length is 12 residues. CDR1 is ENHRY and CDR2 is SYGVKD in the germline V gene.

This clone is a singleton in its sample. This chain links TRBV25-1 with TRBJ2-1, with D maybe TRBD2 (5 bases). CDR3 length equals 16 residues. Germline CDR1 and CDR2: MGHDK and SYGVNS. The V and J ends lost 1 base and 0 bases respectively, with 10 bases between them. CDR3 DNA sequence: TGTGCCAGCAGTGAATTTAGGGAGCGCTCCTACAATGAGCAGTTCTTC. This translates into CASSEFRERSYNEQFF.

The chain is built from TRBV27 and TRBJ2-7; D not resolved. The CDR3 is 13 residues long. From germline, CDR1 is MNHEY and CDR2 SMNVEV (reference sequence). Trimming cost V 6 bases and J 3 bases, with 12 bases left between them. Here the CDR3 DNA reads TGTGCCAGCAGGCCCGCAGGTATCTACGAGCAGTACTTC. Its protein product is CASRPAGIYEQYF.

V and J are TRBV6-1 and TRBJ2-6; D not certain. CDR3 length: 16 amino acids. Germline loops: CDR1 MNHNS, CDR2 SASEGT. The V and J ends lost 2 bases and 0 bases respectively, with 8 bases between them. The CDR3 protein is CASSESSLSGANVLTF. CDR3 DNA sequence: TGTGCCAGCAGTGAATCGAGTCTCTCTGGGGCCAACGTCCTGACTTTC.

The J gene is TRBJ1-2, the V gene TRBV5-4; TRBD1 matches at 7 bases. V dropped 0 bases and J dropped 3; count of bases not matched to a gene: 5. The germline V gene has CDR1 SGHNT and CDR2 YYREEE (reference sequence). The CDR3 extends over 15 amino acids. CDR3 in amino acids: CASSLARTGDYGYTF. The DNA of the CDR3 is TGTGCCAGCAGCTTGGCCAGGACAGGCGACTATGGCTACACCTTC.

The rearrangement uses TRBV6-5 and TRBJ2-4; the match to TRBD2 covers 7 bases. V shed 0 bases, J shed 7 bases, and the junction held 0 bases outside the gene matches. The germline V gene encodes CDR1 MNHEY and CDR2 SVGAGI. The CDR3 runs 13 residues. DNA for the CDR3: TGTGCCAGCAGTTACTCGGGGGGGAACATTCAGTACTTC. Translated, it gives CASSYSGGNIQYF.

CDR3 bases: TGTGCCAGCAGCAATGATCCGGGACAGCAGAAATACGAGCAGTACTTC. It specifies CASSNDPGQQKYEQYF. The genes are TRBV5-4 and TRBJ2-7; 7 positions match TRBD1. V lost 4 bases to trimming and J lost 4 bases; unmatched junction nucleotides: 14. Germline V gene sequence: CDR1 SGHNT, CDR2 YYREEE (reference sequence). The CDR3 loop spans 16 amino acids.

The chain carries TRBV11-2 and TRBJ2-3; D gene uncertain. CDR1 and CDR2 (germline): SGHAT, FQNNGV. V gave up 3 bases and J gave up 1 base, with 8 bases separating them. The CDR3 length is 14 residues. The CDR3 DNA reads as TGTGCCAGCAGCTTCGCTCGGGGCACAGATACGCAGTATTTT. Translation gives CASSFARGTDTQYF.